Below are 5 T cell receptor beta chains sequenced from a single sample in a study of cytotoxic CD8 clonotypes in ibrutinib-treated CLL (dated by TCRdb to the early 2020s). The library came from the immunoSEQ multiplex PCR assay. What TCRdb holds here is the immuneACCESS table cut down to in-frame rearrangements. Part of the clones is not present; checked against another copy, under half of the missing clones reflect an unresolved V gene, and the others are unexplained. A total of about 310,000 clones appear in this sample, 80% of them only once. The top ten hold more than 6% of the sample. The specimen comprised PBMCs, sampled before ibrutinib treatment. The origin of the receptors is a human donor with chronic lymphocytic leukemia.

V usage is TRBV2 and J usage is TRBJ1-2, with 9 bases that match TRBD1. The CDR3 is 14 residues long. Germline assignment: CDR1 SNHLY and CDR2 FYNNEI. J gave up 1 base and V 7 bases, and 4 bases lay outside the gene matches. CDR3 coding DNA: TGTGCCAGCAAACGGGACAGGGATAACTATGGCTACACCTTC. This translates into CASKRDRDNYGYTF. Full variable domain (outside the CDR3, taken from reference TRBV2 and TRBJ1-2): EPEVTQTPSHQVTQMGQEVILRCVPISNHLYFYWYRQILGQKVEFLVSFYNNEISEKSEIFDDQFSVERPDGSNFTLKIRSTKLEDSAMYFCASKRDRDNYGYTFGSGTRLTVV.

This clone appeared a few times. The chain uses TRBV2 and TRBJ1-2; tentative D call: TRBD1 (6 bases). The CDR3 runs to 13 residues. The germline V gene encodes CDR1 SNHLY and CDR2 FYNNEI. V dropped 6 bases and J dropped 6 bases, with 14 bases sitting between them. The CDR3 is CASRSGGQDGYTF. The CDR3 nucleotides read TGTGCCAGCAGGTCCGGGGGGCAGGATGGCTACACCTTC.

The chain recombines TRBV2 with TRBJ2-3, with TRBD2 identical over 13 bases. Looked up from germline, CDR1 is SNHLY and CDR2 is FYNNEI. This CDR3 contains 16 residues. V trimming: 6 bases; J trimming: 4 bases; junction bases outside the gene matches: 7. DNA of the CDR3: TGTGCCAGCAGCTACCGGACTAGCGGGAGTGCAGATACGCAGTATTTT. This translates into CASSYRTSGSADTQYF.

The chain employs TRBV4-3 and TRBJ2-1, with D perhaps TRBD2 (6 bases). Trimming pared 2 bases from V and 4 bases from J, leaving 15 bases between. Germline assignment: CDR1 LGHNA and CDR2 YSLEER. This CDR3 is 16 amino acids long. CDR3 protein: CASSQYSSSGYNEQFF. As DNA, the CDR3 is TGCGCCAGCAGCCAATACTCTTCAAGCGGGTACAATGAGCAGTTCTTC.

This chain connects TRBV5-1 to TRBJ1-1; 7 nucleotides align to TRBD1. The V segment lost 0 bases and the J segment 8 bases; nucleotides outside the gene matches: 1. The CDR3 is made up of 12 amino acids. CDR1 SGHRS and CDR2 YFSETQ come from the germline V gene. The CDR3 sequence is CASSLVGGEAFF. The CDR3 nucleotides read TGCGCCAGCAGCTTGGTAGGGGGCGAAGCTTTCTTT.